These 21 T cell receptor beta chains came from one sample sequenced in a study of T cells in Graves' hyperthyroidism and ophthalmopathy. Amplified TCR beta CDR3 regions came from RNA transcripts. The HTBI set primed first-round TCR CDR3 RT-PCR. From the multiplex PCR reads, TCRdb called clonotypes with MiXCR, one entry per CDR3 protein. The sample lists fewer than 450,000 distinct CDR3 sequences, over 12% occurring once. Sequences were obtained from blood. These receptors came from a woman aged 55-69 years with Graves' ophthalmopathy.

This clonotype was observed many times. The V gene is TRBV5-1, the J gene TRBJ1-1; D gene unclear. Trimming pared 0 bases from V and 4 bases from J, leaving 10 bases between. CDR1 is SGHRS and CDR2 is YFSETQ in the germline V gene. This CDR3 is built from 14 residues. The CDR3 spells CASSLGRGSTEAFF. In nucleotides, the CDR3 is TGCGCCAGCAGCTTGGGCCGGGGTTCCACTGAAGCTTTCTTT.

This clonotype was counted a few times. The chain carries TRBV6-1 and TRBJ2-1; 11 nucleotides match TRBD2. Germline V gene sequence: CDR1 MNHNS, CDR2 SASEGT. There are 15 residues in the CDR3. V trimming: 6 bases; J trimming: 3 bases; junction bases outside the gene matches: 4. CDR3 residues: CASRELAGVYNEQFF. The CDR3 bases are TGTGCCAGCAGAGAACTAGCGGGAGTCTACAATGAGCAGTTCTTC.

The table lists this clonotype with many counts. The chain is built from TRBV20-1 and TRBJ2-5; TRBD2 aligns across 8 bases. V shed 5 bases, J shed 5 bases, and the junction held 10 bases outside the gene matches. Germline-derived CDR1 and CDR2 are DFQATT and SNEGSKA (reference sequence). The CDR3 consists of 14 residues. DNA of the CDR3: TGCAGTGCTGCGGGAGGCTCCGCCCGCGAGACCCAGTACTTC. The encoded protein is CSAAGGSARETQYF.

This clonotype showed up many times. The junction departs from germline at one end; a sequencing error may be responsible. The chain employs TRBV18 and TRBJ1-1; TRBD1 might be the D (6 bases). Germline CDR1 is KGHSH and CDR2 is LQKENI. The CDR3 loop spans 13 amino acids. The CDR3 region has the DNA TGCGCCAGCAGCCCACAGGGATACACTGAAGCTTTCTTT. Translating gives CASSPQGYTEAFF.

The rearrangement links TRBV20-1 to TRBJ2-3; 14 bases are shared with TRBD2. CDR3 length: 16 amino acids. The germline gives CDR1 DFQATT, CDR2 SNEGSKA (reference sequence). V lost 5 bases and J lost 1; bases outside the gene matches: 5. In DNA form, the CDR3 reads TGCAGTGCTGTACCGGGACTAGCGGGAGGCACAGATACGCAGTATTTT. Residues: CSAVPGLAGGTDTQYF.

The table lists this clonotype with many counts. The chain has TRBV10-3 and TRBJ2-7; the D is unclear. The ends were cut back, 8 bases at V and 2 bases at J, with 7 bases in the middle. Germline CDR1 is ENHRY and CDR2 is SYGVKD. CDR3 size: 11 residues. In nucleotides, the CDR3 is TGTGCCATCGGGGATACCTACGAGCAGTACTTC. It codes for CAIGDTYEQYF.

This clonotype was picked up many times. The genes are TRBV20-1 and TRBJ2-7; 15 nucleotides match TRBD2. The CDR3 is made up of 18 amino acids. Germline CDR1 DFQATT, CDR2 SNEGSKA (reference sequence). V dropped 0 bases and J dropped 1; count of bases not matched to a gene: 7. The CDR3 DNA is TGCAGTGCTAGAGACACGGGACTAGCGGGAGGTCCTTCCTACGAGCAGTACTTC. Amino acids: CSARDTGLAGGPSYEQYF.

Only a few counts were recorded for this clonotype. The chain links TRBV20-1 to TRBJ2-4; tentatively, D is TRBD2 (6 bases). Deletions cut 4 bases from V and 0 bases from J, with 19 bases between. The CDR3 spans 17 residues. CDR1 is DFQATT, CDR2 SNEGSKA, per germline (reference sequence). DNA for the CDR3: TGCAGTGCTACCTCGGGACTTTTTACCATAGCCAAAAACATTCAGTACTTC. It yields the protein CSATSGLFTIAKNIQYF.

Only a few counts were recorded for this clonotype. This sequence joins TRBV19 and TRBJ1-5; 9 bases line up with TRBD1. After removal of 4 bases from V and 2 bases from J, the junction contained 9 bases not matched to a gene. Germline V gene sequence: CDR1 LNHDA, CDR2 SQIVND (reference sequence). The CDR3 is made up of 17 amino acids. CDR3 nucleotides: TGTGCCAGTAGTACCCCGGACAGGGGCGGTGGCAATCAGCCCCAGCATTTT. Its translation: CASSTPDRGGGNQPQHF.

This clonotype was counted at least ten times. The CDR3 DNA follows: TGCAGTGCTAGAGGTAGTTCCCTCGAGCAGTACTTC. Translating it yields CSARGSSLEQYF. The V and J genes are TRBV20-1 and TRBJ2-7; D unresolved. The CDR3 covers 12 residues. V lost 1 base to trimming and J lost 6 bases, with 10 bases between them. From germline, CDR1 is DFQATT and CDR2 SNEGSKA (reference sequence).

The genes are TRBV5-1 and TRBJ2-7, with 9 bases aligning to TRBD1. The CDR3 has 15 residues. Germline V gene data show CDR1 as SGHRS and CDR2 as YFSETQ. The V and J ends lost 0 bases and 5 bases, in that order; junction bases with no gene match: 6. The CDR3 sequence is CASSLGIQGADEQYF. In nucleotides, the CDR3 is TGCGCCAGCAGCTTGGGGATACAGGGGGCAGACGAGCAGTACTTC.

This clonotype was detected a few times. The gene calls are TRBV3-1 and TRBJ1-4; 8 bases line up with TRBD1. Trimming at V came to 5 bases and at J to 2 bases, leaving 4 bases not matched to a gene. The CDR3 is 15 amino acids. Germline V gives CDR1 LGHDT, CDR2 YNNKEL (reference sequence). The CDR3 sequence: CASSVRDRTNEKLFF. As DNA, the CDR3 is TGTGCCAGCAGCGTACGGGACAGGACTAATGAAAAACTGTTTTTT.

In this sample, this clonotype turned up many times. The chain carries TRBV20-1 and TRBJ2-3; D ambiguous. V lost 3 bases and J 2 bases, leaving 15 bases between the germline ends. Germline V gives CDR1 DFQATT, CDR2 SNEGSKA (reference sequence). CDR3 length: 15 amino acids. The CDR3 DNA is TGCAGTGCTAGCCACCGGGCCTCTTACACAGATACGCAGTATTTT. This sequence encodes CSASHRASYTDTQYF.

In its sample, this clonotype was seen many times. The J gene is TRBJ2-7, the V gene TRBV5-1; D could derive from TRBD1 or TRBD2 (5 bases each). This CDR3 is 14 amino acids long. The V gene's germline CDR1 is SGHRS and CDR2 YFSETQ. V lost 4 bases to trimming and J lost 2 bases, with 13 bases between them. The chain's CDR3 is CASSTGTVTYEQYF. Written as DNA, the CDR3 is TGCGCCAGCAGCACCGGGACGGTGACCTACGAGCAGTACTTC.

Worth noting for this clonotype: Just one base apart from a much larger clone, this may be a read error. J is TRBJ2-4 and V is TRBV27; maybe TRBD1 (6 bases). The CDR3 extends over 16 amino acids. Germline values: CDR1 MNHEY, CDR2 SMNVEV (reference sequence). V gave up 5 bases and J gave up 6 bases, with 20 bases separating them. The DNA of the CDR3 is TGTGCCAGCAGTACACATACTGATCTCAGGGGAAACATTCAGTACTTC. Its translation is CASSTHTDLRGNIQYF.

This clonotype was picked up many times. This sequence joins TRBV7-2 and TRBJ2-1, with TRBD2 matching over 7 bases. The V gene end was trimmed by 1 base and the J gene end by 6 bases; junction bases not matched to a gene: 3. Germline CDR1 and CDR2: SGHTA and FQGNSA. The CDR3 length is 14 residues. The CDR3 reads CASSLVASGNEQFF. DNA for the CDR3: TGTGCCAGCAGCTTAGTTGCTAGCGGCAATGAGCAGTTCTTC. The full variable domain, rest sourced from reference TRBV7-2 and TRBJ2-1, is GAGVSQSPSNKVTEKGKDVELRCDPISGHTALYWYRQSLGQGLEFLIYFQGNSAPDKSGLPSDRFSAERTGGSVSTLTIQRTQQEDSAVYLCASSLVASGNEQFFGPGTRLTVL.

The table lists this clonotype with many counts. The chain links TRBV6-1 to TRBJ1-2; D uncertain. Trimming removed 6 bases from V and 4 bases from J, with 9 bases in between. The CDR3 spans 12 residues. The germline V gene encodes CDR1 MNHNS and CDR2 SASEGT. CDR3 in amino acids: CASRWTGYGYTF. DNA for the CDR3: TGTGCCAGCAGATGGACGGGCTATGGCTACACCTTC.

This clonotype was observed many times. V and J are TRBV11-3 and TRBJ2-7; D unclear. This CDR3 region has 12 residues. Trimming left V 6 bases short and J 9 bases short, with 15 bases between. In germline, CDR1 is SGHNT, CDR2 YENEEA. The CDR3 DNA is TGTGCCAGCAGTCGCAATCTCCGCGGGCAGTACTTC. This codes for CASSRNLRGQYF.

This sequence joins TRBV9 and TRBJ1-6, with D possibly being TRBD1 (6 bases). This CDR3 is built from 15 residues. The V and J ends lost 0 bases and 6 bases respectively, with 10 bases between them. Per germline, CDR1 SGDLS and CDR2 YYNGEE. The CDR3 sequence is CASSVDGGRNSPLHF. In nucleotides, the CDR3 is TGTGCCAGCAGCGTAGATGGGGGGCGTAATTCACCCCTCCACTTT.

This clonotype was seen many times. The CDR3 spells CSANRLGETQYF. The CDR3 DNA sequence: TGCAGTGCCAACAGGCTAGGGGAGACCCAGTACTTC. The chain is built from TRBV20-1 and TRBJ2-5; TRBD1 is a possible D gene (5 bases). V dropped 6 bases and J dropped 5 bases, with 13 bases sitting between them. CDR3 size: 12 residues. Germline-derived CDR1 and CDR2 are DFQATT and SNEGSKA (reference sequence).

This clonotype has more than one count but fewer than ten. This chain connects TRBV28 to TRBJ1-1; no definite D call. CDR1 MDHEN and CDR2 SYDVKM come from the germline V gene. V shed 5 bases and J shed 3 bases, with 16 bases lying between them. The CDR3 covers 15 residues. CDR3 nucleotide sequence: TGTGCCAGCAGTCCCCCTCCTGGGGTGGACACTGAAGCTTTCTTT. Its protein product is CASSPPPGVDTEAFF.